What follows are 21 T cell receptor beta chains derived from one specimen sequenced in a study of OX40 agonist ivuxolimab in advanced cancers. Data came from immunoSEQ multiplex PCR; TCRdb stores just in-frame clones and leaves some out. The profile covers about 77,000 clones, with about 86% appearing a single time and about 0.71% taken by the ten largest. The starting material was CD4+ or CD8+ T cells sorted from blood, obtained in a trial of the OX40 agonist ivuxolimab. These receptors were obtained from an adult with an advanced solid tumor such as melanoma, head and neck, liver or kidney cancer.

This chain links TRBV19 with TRBJ2-7; the D is unclear. Trimming removed 3 bases at V and 7 bases at J, with 13 bases between. Germline CDR1 and CDR2: LNHDA and SQIVND (reference sequence). CDR3 length equals 13 residues. The CDR3 DNA is TGTGCCAGTAGTATTGGAAACTATCGGGAGCAGTACTTC. Translated: CASSIGNYREQYF.

This chain connects TRBV7-9 to TRBJ2-5; D uncertain. The CDR3 contains 13 residues. The germline CDR1 and CDR2 sequences are SEHNR and FQNEAQ (reference sequence). V was shortened by 5 bases and J by 0 bases, with 7 bases between the two germline ends. CDR3 sequence (DNA): TGTGCCAGCAGCCCAGGCAACCAAGAGACCCAGTACTTC. This sequence encodes CASSPGNQETQYF.

This clone appeared a few times. The chain couples TRBV18 to TRBJ2-7; the match to TRBD1 covers 9 bases. Germline V gene sequence: CDR1 KGHSH, CDR2 LQKENI. This CDR3 contains 15 residues. Unmatched junction bases numbered 8, after V lost 3 bases and J lost 5 bases. CDR3 sequence (DNA): TGTGCCAGCTCACCGGGGACAGGGAATTTACACGAGCAGTACTTC. This gives the protein CASSPGTGNLHEQYF. Supplemented by reference TRBV18 and TRBJ2-7, the full variable domain reads NAGVMQNPRHLVRRRGQEARLRCSPMKGHSHVYWYRQLPEEGLKFMVYLQKENIIDESGMPKERFSAEFPKEGPSILRIQQVVRGDSAAYFCASSPGTGNLHEQYFGPGTRLTVT.

The chain employs TRBV9 and TRBJ2-1; D is perhaps TRBD1 or TRBD2 (5 bases each). The CDR3 is 15 amino acids. CDR1 is SGDLS and CDR2 is YYNGEE in the germline V gene. V lost 0 bases and J 3 bases, leaving 10 bases between the germline ends. The CDR3: CASSVGDGSYNEQFF. The CDR3 bases are TGTGCCAGCAGCGTAGGGGACGGAAGCTACAATGAGCAGTTCTTC.

This chain connects TRBV5-6 to TRBJ1-5; no reliable D call. This CDR3 comprises 15 residues. Per the germline V gene, CDR1 is SGHDT and CDR2 is YYEEEE. Trimming stripped 6 bases from V and 3 bases from J, with 16 bases between. CDR3 in DNA: TGTGCCAGCAACCTACTAGGGCAGGACAATCAGCCCCAGCATTTT. This codes for CASNLLGQDNQPQHF.

The gene calls are TRBV11-2 and TRBJ1-3, with a weak D call TRBD1 (6 bases). The CDR3 runs 16 residues. Per the germline V gene, CDR1 is SGHAT and CDR2 is FQNNGV. With 5 bases removed from V and 1 base from J, the gap between germline ends came to 15 bases. CDR3 loop: CASSNRFRGSGNTIYF. CDR3 nucleotides: TGTGCCAGCAGCAACCGATTTAGGGGGTCTGGAAACACCATATATTTT.

This clone was picked up a small number of times. CDR3 bases: TGTGCCATCCCGGGACCCTACAATGAGCAGTTCTTC. Translated: CAIPGPYNEQFF. This chain uses TRBV6-4 with TRBJ2-1, with D perhaps TRBD1 or TRBD2 (5 bases each). The length of the CDR3 is 12 residues. The V end was cut by 10 bases, the J end by 2 bases, with 9 bases between. CDR1 and CDR2 (germline): MRHNA, SNTAGT.

This clone came up once. The chain uses TRBV5-4 and TRBJ2-7; no clear D. The germline gives CDR1 SGHNT, CDR2 YYREEE (reference sequence). V was clipped by 4 bases and J by 3 bases, with 8 bases between them. The CDR3 runs to 12 residues. The CDR3 sequence: CASSQDGYEQYF. The CDR3 coding sequence is TGTGCCAGCAGCCAGGACGGCTACGAGCAGTACTTC.

The gene calls are TRBV6-1 and TRBJ1-5; D remains ambiguous. CDR1 and CDR2 (germline): MNHNS, SASEGT. This CDR3 has 13 residues. V shed 1 base and J shed 6 bases, with 7 bases lying between them. This chain's CDR3 is CASSEDRGQPQHF. The CDR3 DNA follows: TGTGCCAGCAGTGAAGATCGGGGTCAGCCCCAGCATTTT.

In its sample, this clone was seen once. The V gene is TRBV7-9, the J gene TRBJ1-1, with 7 bases fitting TRBD1. The CDR3 contains 12 residues. The ends lost 4 bases at V and 10 bases at J; junction bases unmatched: 6. Germline CDR1 reads SEHNR; CDR2 reads FQNEAQ (reference sequence). CDR3 DNA sequence: TGTGCCAGCAGCTCCCGGGACAGAGGAGCTTTCTTT. This translates into CASSSRDRGAFF.

V is TRBV25-1 and J is TRBJ2-3; D possibly corresponds to TRBD2 (6 bases). CDR3 length: 13 residues. V was trimmed by 2 bases and J by 7 bases, leaving 10 bases between them. Germline CDR1 MGHDK, CDR2 SYGVNS. Here the CDR3 DNA reads TGTGCCAGCAGTGAACCGGGCGGGAATACGCAGTATTTT. It codes for CASSEPGGNTQYF.

J is TRBJ2-3 and V is TRBV5-8; no firm D call. Deletions cut 0 bases from V and 5 bases from J, with 10 bases between. The CDR3 is 14 residues long. The germline CDR1 and CDR2 sequences are SGHTS and YDEGEE. The CDR3 bases are TGTGCCAGCAGCTTGGGCCAACGTCGAGATACGCAGTATTTT. This gives the protein CASSLGQRRDTQYF.

The J gene is TRBJ2-2, the V gene TRBV7-2, with D maybe TRBD1 (5 bases). Trimming took off 0 bases at V and 6 bases at J, with 17 bases between the two ends. CDR1 is SGHTA, CDR2 FQGNSA, per germline. The CDR3 spans 17 residues. The CDR3 DNA sequence: TGTGCCAGCAGCTTAGCTAGGGGATACCCAGACCCCGGGGAGCTGTTTTTT. Amino acids: CASSLARGYPDPGELFF.

The gene calls are TRBV6-6 and TRBJ1-5; no clear D. V was trimmed by 2 bases and J by 0 bases, leaving 8 bases between them. The CDR3 runs to 15 residues. Germline V CDR1 and CDR2: MNHNY, SVGAGI (reference sequence). The chain's CDR3 is CASSYGVDSNQPQHF. In nucleotides, the CDR3 is TGTGCCAGCAGTTACGGTGTTGATAGCAATCAGCCCCAGCATTTT.

This chain connects TRBV30 to TRBJ2-7, with 9 bases lining up with TRBD1. The CDR3 spans 14 residues. The germline gives CDR1 GTSNPN, CDR2 SVGIG (reference sequence). With V trimmed by 3 bases and J by 6 bases, 9 bases remained unmatched. For the CDR3, the DNA is TGTGCCTGGAGAGCCGGGACAGGGAATGTCGAGCAGTACTTC. Amino acid sequence: CAWRAGTGNVEQYF. The full variable domain, with the rest looked up from reference TRBV30 and TRBJ2-7, is SQTIHQWPATLVQPVGSPLSLECTVEGTSNPNLYWYRQAAGRGLQLLFYSVGIGQISSEVPQNLSASRPQDRQFILSSKKLLLSDSGFYLCAWRAGTGNVEQYFGPGTRLTVT.

The J gene is TRBJ2-7, the V gene TRBV14; a possible D gene is TRBD2 (6 bases). Between the trimmed V and J ends, which lost 1 base and 2 bases, there was a span of 6 bases. The germline CDR1 and CDR2 sequences are SGHDN and FVKESK. The CDR3 is 13 amino acids. CDR3 in amino acids: CASSQGLAYEQYF. Here the CDR3 DNA reads TGTGCCAGCAGCCAAGGACTAGCCTACGAGCAGTACTTC.

This chain joins TRBV9 and TRBJ2-2; the D call may be TRBD1 or TRBD2 (5 bases each). This CDR3 contains 15 residues. CDR1 and CDR2 (germline): SGDLS, YYNGEE. Trimming left V 4 bases short and J 2 bases short, with 12 bases between. The CDR3 loop reads CASSPGGFNTGELFF. Here the CDR3 DNA reads TGTGCCAGCAGCCCTGGGGGATTCAACACCGGGGAGCTGTTTTTT. Looking up the rest from reference TRBV9 and TRBJ2-2 gives the full variable domain: DSGVTQTPKHLITATGQRVTLRCSPRSGDLSVYWYQQSLDQGLQFLIQYYNGEERAKGNILERFSAQQFPDLHSELNLSSLELGDSALYFCASSPGGFNTGELFFGEGSRLTVL.

The chain employs TRBV10-3 and TRBJ1-1; D uncertain. There are 14 residues in the CDR3. The germline CDR1 and CDR2 sequences are ENHRY and SYGVKD. Trimming cost V 4 bases and J 1 base, with 10 bases left between them. The CDR3 region is CAISADIQNTEAFF. CDR3 DNA: TGTGCCATCAGTGCCGACATTCAGAACACTGAAGCTTTCTTT.

V is TRBV5-4 and J is TRBJ1-6; D perhaps matches TRBD1 (5 bases). Trimming removed 4 bases at V and 9 bases at J, with 20 bases between. This CDR3 is built from 16 residues. Germline loops: CDR1 SGHNT, CDR2 YYREEE (reference sequence). CDR3 region: CASSPGTGPRGSPLHF. CDR3 nucleotide sequence: TGTGCCAGCAGCCCGGGGACCGGGCCCCGAGGTTCACCCCTCCACTTT.

The chain couples TRBV18 to TRBJ1-2; D possibly corresponds to TRBD1 (6 bases). Germline V CDR1 and CDR2: KGHSH, LQKENI. The CDR3 runs to 16 residues. Trimming cost V 3 bases and J 2 bases, with 16 bases left between them. Here the CDR3 reads CASSPTGQGLNYGYTF. The CDR3 bases are TGTGCCAGCTCACCTACGGGACAAGGCCTCAACTATGGCTACACCTTC.

The chain couples TRBV27 to TRBJ2-6; D remains unclear. The CDR3 is made up of 15 amino acids. From germline, CDR1 is MNHEY and CDR2 SMNVEV (reference sequence). Trimming pared 2 bases from V and 3 bases from J, leaving 8 bases between. The CDR3 DNA follows: TGTGCCAGCAGTTTAGGGGTCAGTGGGGCCAACGTCCTGACTTTC. Translation: CASSLGVSGANVLTF.